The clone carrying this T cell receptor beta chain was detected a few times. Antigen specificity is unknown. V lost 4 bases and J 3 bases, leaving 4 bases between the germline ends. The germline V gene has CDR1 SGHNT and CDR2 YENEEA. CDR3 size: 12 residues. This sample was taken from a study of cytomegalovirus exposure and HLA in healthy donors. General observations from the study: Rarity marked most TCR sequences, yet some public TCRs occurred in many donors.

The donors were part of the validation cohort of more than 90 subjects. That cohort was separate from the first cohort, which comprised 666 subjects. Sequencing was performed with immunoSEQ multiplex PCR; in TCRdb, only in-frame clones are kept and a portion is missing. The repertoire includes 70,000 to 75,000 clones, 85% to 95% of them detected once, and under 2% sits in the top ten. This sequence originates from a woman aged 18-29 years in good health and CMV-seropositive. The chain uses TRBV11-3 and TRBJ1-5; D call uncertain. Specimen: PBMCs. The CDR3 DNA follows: TGTGCCAGCAGCTCAAACAATCAGCCCCAGCATTTT. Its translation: CASSSNNQPQHF.